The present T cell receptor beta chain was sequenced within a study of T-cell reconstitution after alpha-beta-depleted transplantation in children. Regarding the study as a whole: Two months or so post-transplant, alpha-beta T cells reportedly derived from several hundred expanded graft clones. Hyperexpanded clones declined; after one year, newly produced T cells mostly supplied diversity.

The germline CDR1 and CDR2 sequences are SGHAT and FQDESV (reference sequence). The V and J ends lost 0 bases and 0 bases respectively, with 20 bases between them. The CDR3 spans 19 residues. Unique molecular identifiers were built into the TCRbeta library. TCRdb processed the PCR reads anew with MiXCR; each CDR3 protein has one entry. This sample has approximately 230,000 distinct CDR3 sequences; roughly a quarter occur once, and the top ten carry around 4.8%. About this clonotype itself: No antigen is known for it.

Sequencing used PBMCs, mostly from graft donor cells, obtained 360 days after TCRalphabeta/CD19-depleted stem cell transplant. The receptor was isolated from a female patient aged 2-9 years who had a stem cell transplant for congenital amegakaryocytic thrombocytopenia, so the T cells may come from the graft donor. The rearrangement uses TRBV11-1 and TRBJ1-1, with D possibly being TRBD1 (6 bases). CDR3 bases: TGTGCCAGCAGCTTAGCGAGAAGGGGGGGCGCTGGGATGAACACTGAAGCTTTCTTT. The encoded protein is CASSLARRGGAGMNTEAFF.